This TCR beta chain is drawn from a study of CD8 T cells in Susac syndrome. Study-level points and caveats: It was acknowledged by the study that relatively few individuals were included in its TCR sequencing and HLA analysis.

cDNA came from about 0.5 to 1 ug RNA primed by random hexamers. With immunoSEQ multiplex PCR, TCR beta CDR3 was amplified across 54 Vbeta and 13 Jbeta. One entry per CDR3 protein, called by TCRdb with MiXCR from the immunoSEQ multiplex PCR reads. The sample consists of about 210,000 distinct CDR3 sequences, roughly 96% of them appearing once. V gave up 3 bases and J gave up 2 bases, with 7 bases separating them. This CDR3 spans 13 amino acids. CDR1 is KGHSH and CDR2 is LQKENI in the germline V gene. Comment on this clonotype: Its target is not known.

The chain joins TRBV18 to TRBJ1-2; D is undetermined. The sequencing sample was made of CD4+ T cells from PBMCs. This clonotype was sampled from a human donor with multiple sclerosis. CDR3 sequence: CASSPDANYGYTF. The CDR3 DNA follows: TGTGCCAGCTCACCCGACGCCAACTATGGCTACACCTTC.